The sequence of this TCR beta chain was determined in a study of cytomegalovirus exposure and HLA in healthy donors (TCRdb year 2017). At the level of the whole study: According to an earlier analysis of around 600 of the donors, 200 million or so T cells yielded 95 million to 140 million unique TCR beta sequences and approximately 300 Gb of sequence data. Around 300 gigabases of sequencing data and around 87 million unique TCR sequences were included in an early release covering 500 to 750 HLA-typed donors. Among the roughly 380 genotyped donors, approximately 81% belonged to the genetic ancestry cluster associated with self-reported Caucasian donors. The study was designed to test whether signatures of past pathogen exposure could be identified by cataloging public T cell receptors. The study profiled the T cell repertoires of fewer than 850 subjects by immunosequencing and related them to cytomegalovirus serostatus. Along with the 666-subject first cohort, a separate validation cohort of approximately 110 different subjects was used. High-throughput TCR immunosequencing, statistical association of individual TCRs with disease status, and machine learning were combined to predict cytomegalovirus infection status. To study patterns of TCR occurrence, a later analysis re-analyzed previously published TCR beta repertoires from 500 to 850 donors and added high-resolution HLA genotyping. In the later analysis, no new phenotypic data were used to find candidate immune exposures; instead, reliance was placed on TCR beta sequences and their occurrence across donors. To decide whether each TCR beta V gene segment behaved as functional or pseudogenic, an earlier analysis of some 600 of the donors relied on high-throughput TCR beta sequencing. Donor age, sex, ethnicity and CMV serostatus were collected together with the repertoire data. A later genetic analysis took genome-wide SNP genotypes for about 60% of the roughly 670 donors and used that subset as a discovery cohort. Every discovery cohort repertoire had been produced on one sequencing platform. HLA typing included class I and class II loci at four-digit resolution. Typing coverage differed by locus: A, B, C, DRB1 and DQB1 were typed in roughly 620-630 donors, DQA1 in 500 to 550, DPA1 in 600 to 610, and DPB1 in 450 to 490. Because of strong linkage in the cohort, roughly five DR-DQ haplotypes were treated as single units for association and clustering. Among almost 400 genotyped donors of the cohort, an average of about 240,000 unique TCR beta nucleotide sequences were sequenced per donor, around 20% of them non-productive. The research as a whole found: A later analysis found that HLA-associated TCR beta chains were more clonally expanded and had lower generation probabilities than equally common non-associated chains. The only immune exposure information available for the cohort was CMV serostatus. The classifier was reported to diagnose cytomegalovirus status with high specificity and sensitivity in both the original cohort and the validation cohort. When HLA alleles, especially DR and DQ, strongly co-occurred, TCR associations were difficult to assign to individual alleles. According to a later genetic analysis, donors in an Asian-associated ancestry cluster had fewer N-insertions in productive TCRs than the roughly 700-donor mean. Across donors, most TCR sequences were observed very rarely, whereas some public TCRs were present in many individuals. In an earlier analysis of some 540 of the donors, most TCR beta V segments appeared in productive rearrangements about 87% or about 30% of the time, broadly matching IMGT annotations. According to the authors, the approach could potentially be generalized to other disease states and immunological phenotypes. Linkage disequilibrium might explain the correlated functional status among segregating V segments, but an unknown experimental factor could not be ruled out. In a later analysis, some 18,000 TCR beta sequences were associated with specific HLA alleles at a false discovery rate of 0.05. A later analysis reported that several top co-occurrence clusters appeared linked to parvovirus B19, influenza, CMV and Epstein-Barr virus. About 15 rarely observed V segments, including chromosome 9 orphons, were excluded from the earlier analysis of approximately 500 of the donors because counts were too low. In vitro tests confirmed that a few of the cytomegalovirus-associated TCR beta chains recognize cytomegalovirus antigens. According to a later analysis, TCR association rates differed among HLA loci, with DRB1 alleles showing the most associated TCRs and HLA-C alleles showing the fewest. Some IMGT-functional V segments, including TRBV6-2 and TRBV6-3, could not be distinguished by the 87-base-pair reads and were therefore excluded. The cohort was sequenced for TCR beta chains only, and without alpha or paired-chain data the features that could be detected were limited. In the study, around 160 TCR beta chains were listed as associated with cytomegalovirus. Because HLA typing was missing for some donors at each locus, association tests included only the typed subset. Sequencing depth was assumed to be roughly uniform across donors in the presence/absence analyses, though that assumption may not hold. A further reported finding was that TCR beta sequences accurately predicted the HLA-A and HLA-B alleles for most subjects in the first cohort. V-gene and J-gene trimming of TCR beta chains was associated with a missense DCLRE1C variant in a later genetic analysis, and the association was replicated in an independent cohort. According to a later analysis, most CMV-associated TCR beta chains appeared to be HLA-restricted, and the HLA associations seemed to be driven largely by CMV exposure. A cluster of highly shared sequence variants was judged likely to be a technical artifact of the sequencing pipeline.

This clone has only one observation. No antigen is known for it. Base qualities are not recorded, but no much larger clone differs from it by a single base. The CDR3 starts with the cysteine, ends with the phenylalanine, and has 16 residues. Of the read, only the CDR3 DNA is kept; its 48 bases are in frame from base 1. The junction shows trimming of 0 bases on V and 5 bases on J, and the gene matches do not reach 5 bases of it. From a lookup of the germline V gene, CDR1 and CDR2 are MNHEY and SVGAGI. Library preparation was by the immunoSEQ multiplex PCR assay. For the multiplex PCR, a mixture combining 60 forward primers for TCR Vbeta segments and 13 reverse primers for TCR Jbeta segments was used. The CDR3 region of rearranged TCR beta genes was amplified from genomic DNA with a multiplex PCR assay. The amplified TCR beta libraries were sequenced on the Illumina HiSeq System as 87-base-pair reads. The original methods were these. In a later analysis, about 80 million unique TCR beta chains were counted across the 500 to 700 repertoires, and roughly 10 million of these chains were shared by at least two donors. Raw reads were error-corrected and collapsed into unique sequences by a nearest-neighbor algorithm in which closely related sequences were merged to remove PCR and sequencing errors. V, D and J gene segments were assigned by aligning CDR3 sequences to IMGT reference sequences. For a sequence to be retained, a match of at least six nucleotides was required to both a V gene segment and a J gene segment. Rearrangements were classified as productive when the CDR3 lacked stop codons and remained in frame with V and J, and all other rearrangements were classified as non-productive. Following IMGT convention, CDR3 was defined as the stretch from the second conserved V-encoded cysteine to the conserved J-encoded phenylalanine. In an earlier analysis of 550 to 650 of the donors, sequences lacking an unambiguous match to a single V gene segment were excluded. In an earlier analysis of a few hundred of the donors, V segments were called functional above 56.7% productive rearrangements and were called segregating when the between-donor standard deviation exceeded 5%. A statistical classification framework was developed to diagnose cytomegalovirus status using the catalog of TCR beta chain sequences. In a later analysis, TCR nucleotide sequences were compared against IMGT/GENE-DB human TR gene sequences so that V and J genes could be assigned. In a later analysis, CDR3 sequences and most-parsimonious VDJ recombination scenarios were assigned using the TCRdist pipeline. In a later analysis, every TCR beta chain was defined by the combination of its CDR3 amino acid sequence and its V-gene family, and reads without a unique V-gene family were dropped. In a later analysis, approximately 640 highly shared, low-generation-probability nucleotide sequences were removed to address suspected cross-contamination and a sequencing artifact. A later analysis calculated a clonal expansion index for each public chain from normalized within-repertoire ranks of inferred template counts. Generation probabilities in a later analysis came from a VDJ recombination model fitted to out-of-frame rearrangements, and those results were checked against IGoR. In a later analysis, TCR-TCR, TCR-HLA and TCR-CMV co-occurrence was scored with hypergeometric tests, and a repertoire-size bias correction was applied to TCR pairs. A later analysis estimated false discovery rates by permuting HLA or CMV assignments 20 times. A later analysis grouped co-occurring TCRs with DBSCAN, adding TCRdist sequence similarity when clustering within HLA-allele-positive subsets. Repertoires with fewer than 30,000 or more than 120,000 public chains, plus five repertoires with anomalous nucleotide sharing, were excluded from co-occurrence clustering. This is the immuneACCESS table as TCRdb keeps it, with only in-frame sequences that have V and J called. A part of the clones is gone; compared with another copy, unresolved V genes explain less than half, and the rest is unexplained. That table gives V, J and clone size, and the DNA gave D and trimming. The sample table shows about 200,000 clones, and 82% are seen once. The ten largest clones take up 6.5% of the sample.

The cohort consisted of approximately 670 healthy bone marrow donors. All cohort members were sampled while nominally healthy, although unrecorded immune exposures were likely present. The donor tested CMV seropositive and was one of the 289 seropositive cohort members. Every donor gave a peripheral blood sample, and the peripheral blood mononuclear cells from that sample were used for TCR beta sequencing. The Qiagen DNeasy Blood Extraction Kit was used to extract genomic DNA from the blood cell samples. This receptor was identified in a woman aged 45-60 years in good health and CMV-seropositive. Sequences were obtained from PBMCs. The sequence is built from TRBV6-5 and TRBJ2-5; 11 middle bases align to TRBD1. The sequenced DNA: TGTGCCAGCAGTTACTCCGGGACAGGGGGTTTGGAGACCCAGTACTTC. This encodes CASSYSGTGGLETQYF.